This T cell receptor (beta chain) was retrieved from a study of blood T cell repertoires in COVID-19. This clone is a singleton in its sample. This CDR3 region has 12 residues. V gave up 5 bases and J gave up 2 bases, with 6 bases separating them. Methods used by the authors: Amplification of reference gene primers was used by the study to estimate nucleated cell counts. TCRdb keeps only in-frame clones here, not all; method: immunoSEQ multiplex PCR. D and trimming were read from the DNA, whereas the V and J calls and clone size are those reported in that table. The profile covers 150,000 to 170,000 clones, with around 82% appearing a single time and around 0.63% taken by the ten largest.

The V and J genes are TRBV12-3 or TRBV12-4 and TRBJ1-2, with D possibly being TRBD1 (6 bases). Sequencing was done on a sample of peripheral blood. This receptor was identified in a man in his sixties with COVID-19, enrolled during active disease. The CDR3 region is CASSGQNYGYTF. The CDR3 bases are TGTGCCAGCAGTGGACAGAACTATGGCTACACCTTC.